This T cell receptor beta chain was identified in a study of T-cell reconstitution after alpha-beta-depleted transplantation in children. Study-wide results and caveats: Day-60 TCRbeta diversity that was high in some patients was derived from surviving recipient T cells and thymic progenitors.

This clonotype occurred a few times. Its antigen remains unidentified. Preparation of the TCRbeta library was carried out with unique molecular identifiers. TCRdb ran MiXCR on the PCR reads and lists one entry per CDR3 protein. The sample carries about 230,000 distinct CDR3 sequences, approximately 10% recorded once. CDR3 length equals 11 residues. The V gene lost 8 bases and the J gene lost 6 bases, with 11 bases spanning the gap. Source: PBMCs, taken before TCRalphabeta/CD19-depleted stem cell transplant. This clonotype was sampled from a child under three years old with acute myeloid leukemia, due to receive a stem cell transplant. The genes are TRBV12-3 or TRBV12-4 and TRBJ2-7; D possibly corresponds to TRBD2 (5 bases). In nucleotides, the CDR3 is TGTGCCAGCTCCGGAGAGGGCGAGCAGTACTTC. Translating gives CASSGEGEQYF.